This T cell receptor beta chain emerged from a study of blood T cells in healthy people across ages. This clonotype was detected ten times or more. Its cognate antigen is unknown. Notes on the study in general: Strong correlation was found linking TCR beta diversity to naive T cell percentage.

The use of a sample-barcoded 5' primer and a J-beta primer mix characterized a second PCR of about 7 to 12 cycles. TCRdb fed the 5' RACE reads into MiXCR, producing one record per CDR3 protein. The table records under 1,000,000 distinct CDR3 sequences, roughly 46% of them present only once. The germline V gene encodes CDR1 MNHNS and CDR2 SASEGT. The V segment lost 5 bases and the J segment 7 bases; nucleotides outside the gene matches: 18. This CDR3 is built from 18 residues. This receptor was identified in an elderly man in good health. The sequenced sample consisted of blood. The V and J genes are TRBV6-1 and TRBJ2-1; 9 positions match TRBD1. In nucleotides, the CDR3 is TGTGCCAGCAGTAGGACAGGGGTGTTGGCGAGGGATAAAAATGAGCAGTTCTTC. Translated, it gives CASSRTGVLARDKNEQFF.